Below, 21 T cell receptor beta chains from the same sample are listed, as sequenced in a study of CD8+ T cells in alopecia areata. cDNA serving as the sequencing template came from extracted, reverse transcribed RNA. Profiling relied on immunoSEQ multiplex PCR, and the TCRdb table lists in-frame clones only, not all of them. The table shows about 110,000 clones, with 84% occurring only once. Treatment defined: oral pan-JAK inhibitor, 5-10 mg twice daily. The material was CD8+ T cells sorted from blood, obtained at week 24, from a patient treated with tofacitinib. The source of these receptors is a human donor with alopecia areata.

The V and J genes are TRBV14 and TRBJ1-1; D uncertain. Trimming shortened V by 3 bases and J by 8 bases, and 13 bases separated the two germline ends. This CDR3 comprises 13 residues. Germline V gene lookup returns CDR1 SGHDN and CDR2 FVKESK. CDR3 loop: CASSQLDGSEAFF. DNA of the CDR3: TGTGCCAGCAGCCAGTTGGACGGGAGCGAAGCTTTCTTT.

The rearrangement uses TRBV29-1 and TRBJ2-1; 10 bases line up with TRBD1. The CDR3 contains 14 residues. Germline loops: CDR1 SQVTM, CDR2 ANQGSEA. J gave up 4 bases and V 6 bases, and 6 bases lay outside the gene matches. CDR3 in amino acids: CSVPGTGEYNEQFF. For the CDR3, the DNA is TGCAGCGTCCCCGGGACAGGGGAGTACAATGAGCAGTTCTTC.

The J gene is TRBJ2-4, the V gene TRBV5-4; D perhaps matches TRBD1 (5 bases). V lost 3 bases, J lost 8 bases, and 9 bases lay in between. Germline CDR1 and CDR2: SGHNT and YYREEE (reference sequence). This CDR3 has 12 residues. The CDR3 is CASSSDSDIQYF. The CDR3 nucleotides read TGTGCCAGCAGCTCAGACAGCGACATTCAGTACTTC. Using reference TRBV5-4 and TRBJ2-4 for the parts outside the CDR3, the full variable domain is ETGVTQSPTHLIKTRGQQVTLRCSSQSGHNTVSWYQQALGQGPQFIFQYYREEENGRGNFPPRFSGLQFPNYSSELNVNALELDDSALYLCASSSDSDIQYFGAGTRLSVL.

V is TRBV30 and J is TRBJ2-1; D is unresolved. From germline, CDR1 is GTSNPN and CDR2 SVGIG (reference sequence). The V gene lost 3 bases and the J gene lost 7 bases, with 10 bases spanning the gap. This CDR3 is 12 amino acids long. In DNA form, the CDR3 reads TGTGCCTGGAGGGACGGTAGGAATGAGCAGTTCTTC. This translates into CAWRDGRNEQFF.

The table lists this clone with a few counts. V usage is TRBV29-1 and J usage is TRBJ2-7; D possibly matches TRBD1 or TRBD2 (5 bases each). This CDR3 spans 16 amino acids. The germline gives CDR1 SQVTM, CDR2 ANQGSEA. V lost 0 bases and J lost 0, with 15 bases in between. The CDR3 coding sequence is TGCAGCGTTGAAGATGAGGGGCAATCGAGCTCCTACGAGCAGTACTTC. Amino acid sequence: CSVEDEGQSSSYEQYF.

The CDR3 protein is CASSEGGGAVETQYF. The DNA of the CDR3 is TGTGCCAGCAGCGAGGGCGGGGGGGCCGTAGAGACCCAGTACTTC. This chain uses TRBV7-6 with TRBJ2-5, with 9 nucleotides matching TRBD2. J gave up 4 bases and V 5 bases, and 8 bases lay outside the gene matches. Germline CDR1 and CDR2: SGHVS and FNYEAQ. This CDR3 region has 15 residues.

The chain combines TRBV6-5 with TRBJ2-2; the D is unclear. The CDR3 is 14 amino acids. Deletions cut 0 bases from V and 6 bases from J, with 8 bases between. Looked up from germline, CDR1 is MNHEY and CDR2 is SVGAGI. The CDR3 DNA follows: TGTGCCAGCAGTTACTCGACTGGGTCCGGGGAGCTGTTTTTT. Protein product: CASSYSTGSGELFF.

The V gene is TRBV7-9, the J gene TRBJ2-2; D gene unclear. V was pared by 7 bases and J by 8 bases, with 8 bases between. Looked up from germline, CDR1 is SEHNR and CDR2 is FQNEAQ (reference sequence). The length of the CDR3 is 11 residues. This CDR3 reads CASTPGGELFF. The CDR3, as DNA: TGTGCCAGCACGCCCGGTGGGGAGCTGTTTTTT.

The CDR3 region is CASSPERLNTEAFF. The CDR3 DNA sequence: TGCGCCAGCAGCCCGGAGAGACTGAACACTGAAGCTTTCTTT. The rearrangement uses TRBV5-1 and TRBJ1-1, with no clear D. CDR1 is SGHRS, CDR2 YFSETQ, per germline. The CDR3 runs to 14 residues. Deletions cut 4 bases from V and 0 bases from J, with 10 bases between.

In regard to this clone: Relative to the germline gene, one junction end is altered; a read error may explain this. This chain uses TRBV20-1 with TRBJ2-1, with D unresolved. The CDR3 is 10 residues long. The germline V gene encodes CDR1 DFQATT and CDR2 SNEGSKA (reference sequence). The DNA of the CDR3 is TGCAGTGCCAGCTACCATGAGCAGTTCTTC. This codes for CSASYHEQFF.

This sequence joins TRBV11-2 and TRBJ2-5; possibly TRBD1 for D (6 bases). The ends were cut back, 1 base at V and 4 bases at J, with 13 bases in the middle. This CDR3 spans 15 amino acids. Germline V gene data show CDR1 as SGHAT and CDR2 as FQNNGV. The CDR3 loop reads CASSLAGAGRETQYF. The CDR3 DNA is TGTGCCAGCAGCTTAGCAGGGGCAGGACGAGAGACCCAGTACTTC.

The DNA for the CDR3 is TGCGCCAGCAGCCCCCGGGACACCTCCTACGAGCAGTACTTC. It yields the protein CASSPRDTSYEQYF. The J gene is TRBJ2-7, the V gene TRBV4-1; D is perhaps TRBD1 (6 bases). Germline CDR1 reads MGHRA; CDR2 reads YSYEKL. CDR3 size: 14 residues. Trimming took 4 bases from V and 0 from J, leaving 10 bases between them.

This clone was counted a single time. The rearrangement joins TRBV11-2 to TRBJ1-1; D not resolved. CDR1 is SGHAT and CDR2 is FQNNGV in the germline V gene. The germline V and J ends were trimmed by 0 bases and 1 base, with 9 bases remaining between them. CDR3 length: 15 residues. The chain's CDR3 is CASSLEARPNTEAFF. The CDR3 DNA reads as TGTGCCAGCAGCTTAGAGGCTAGGCCGAACACTGAAGCTTTCTTT.

The chain couples TRBV21-1 to TRBJ2-4; the D call of TRBD2 is as the table states it, not checked on the DNA. TRBV21-1 is classified as a pseudogene. The CDR3 sequence is 18 residues long. CDR3 sequence reads: CASSFNRGSGQAKNIQYF. The CDR3 DNA is TGTGCCAGCAGTTTCAATCGGGGGTCAGGACAAGCCAAAAACATTCAGTACTTC.

This chain links TRBV29-1 with TRBJ2-7; a weak D match, TRBD1 (6 bases). Germline CDR1 SQVTM, CDR2 ANQGSEA. CDR3 length: 11 residues. Trimming removed 7 bases at V and 4 bases at J, with 11 bases between. CDR3 residues: CSAQGSYEQYF. Written as DNA, the CDR3 is TGCAGCGCGCAGGGGTCATACGAGCAGTACTTC.

This chain connects TRBV7-9 to TRBJ2-1; the D gene is possibly TRBD2 (6 bases). This CDR3 is built from 14 residues. The germline V gene encodes CDR1 SEHNR and CDR2 FQNEAQ (reference sequence). V lost 10 bases and J 0 bases, leaving 13 bases between the germline ends. The CDR3 region is CATSRGSSYNEQFF. The CDR3 DNA reads as TGTGCCACCTCCCGGGGGAGCTCCTACAATGAGCAGTTCTTC.

The chain links TRBV7-2 to TRBJ2-7, with TRBD2 identical over 10 bases. Germline CDR1 is SGHTA and CDR2 is FQGNSA. Trimming cost V 0 bases and J 3 bases; bases outside gene matches: 2. CDR3 length equals 15 residues. The CDR3 sequence is CASSLAPSGGYEQYF. The CDR3 DNA is TGTGCCAGCAGCTTAGCACCTAGCGGGGGCTACGAGCAGTACTTC.

This clone was found once. V usage is TRBV11-3 and J usage is TRBJ2-3, with D perhaps TRBD2 (6 bases). V was trimmed by 4 bases and J by 4 bases, leaving 12 bases between them. The germline V gene encodes CDR1 SGHNT and CDR2 YENEEA. The CDR3 has 14 amino acids. CDR3 region: CASSSYSGADTQYF. In nucleotides, the CDR3 is TGTGCCAGCAGCTCCTATTCGGGAGCAGATACGCAGTATTTT.

This chain joins TRBV7-2 and TRBJ2-7; D remains ambiguous. Between the trimmed V and J ends, which lost 5 bases and 3 bases, there was a span of 14 bases. Germline V lookup: CDR1 SGHTA, CDR2 FQGNSA. CDR3 length equals 14 residues. Here the CDR3 DNA reads TGTGCCAGCAGCCCTGCTCCCGCGATCTACGAGCAGTACTTC. It codes for CASSPAPAIYEQYF.

DNA of the CDR3: TGCGCCAGCAGCCAAGGAGGGACAGGCGTCACGAACTATGGCTACACCTTC. This translates into CASSQGGTGVTNYGYTF. The genes are TRBV4-1 and TRBJ1-2; TRBD1 matches at 8 bases. V lost 1 base, J lost 2 bases, and 9 bases stayed unmatched. Germline lookup yields CDR1 MGHRA and CDR2 YSYEKL. There are 17 residues in the CDR3.

The CDR3 DNA reads TGTGCCAGCAGCCGGCCAGGGACAGACCACAATGAGCAGTTCTTC. Encoded protein: CASSRPGTDHNEQFF. The chain links TRBV5-4 to TRBJ2-1; 7 bases are shared with TRBD1. This CDR3 region has 15 residues. Germline-derived CDR1 and CDR2 are SGHNT and YYREEE (reference sequence). Trimming removed 4 bases from V and 5 bases from J; junction bases left unmatched: 9. The full variable domain, in which reference TRBV5-4 and TRBJ2-1 provide the parts outside the CDR3, is ETGVTQSPTHLIKTRGQQVTLRCSSQSGHNTVSWYQQALGQGPQFIFQYYREEENGRGNFPPRFSGLQFPNYSSELNVNALELDDSALYLCASSRPGTDHNEQFFGPGTRLTVL.